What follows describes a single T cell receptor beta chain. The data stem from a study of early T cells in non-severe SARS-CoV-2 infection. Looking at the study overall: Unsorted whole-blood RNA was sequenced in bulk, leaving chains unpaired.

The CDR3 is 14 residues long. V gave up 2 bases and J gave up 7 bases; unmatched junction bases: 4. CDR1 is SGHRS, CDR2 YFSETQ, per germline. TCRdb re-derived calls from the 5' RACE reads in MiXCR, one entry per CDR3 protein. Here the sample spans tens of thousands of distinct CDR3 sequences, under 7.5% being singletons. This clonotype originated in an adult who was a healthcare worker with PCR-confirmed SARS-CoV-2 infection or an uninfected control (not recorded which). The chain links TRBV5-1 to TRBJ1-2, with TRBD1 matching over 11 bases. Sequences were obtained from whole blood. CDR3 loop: CASSFGQGASGYTF. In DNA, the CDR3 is TGCGCCAGCAGCTTCGGACAGGGGGCCTCTGGCTACACCTTC.